The next 20 T cell receptor beta chains were all read from a single sample in a study of blood T cell repertoires in COVID-19. TCRdb's copy holds only in-frame clones and misses some; the assay was immunoSEQ multiplex PCR. The data show some 99,000 clones, more than 60% seen once. The material sequenced was peripheral blood. These receptors came from a man in his sixties or seventies with acute or convalescent COVID-19.

V usage is TRBV6-2 or TRBV6-3 and J usage is TRBJ2-6, with 7 positions matching TRBD1. The CDR3 runs 16 residues. J lost 2 bases, V lost 4 bases, and 5 bases had no gene match. Germline V gene lookup returns CDR1 MNHEY and CDR2 SVGEGT. The CDR3 nucleotides are TGTGCCAGCAGTTTGCCAGGGGGAGCTGGGGCCAACGTCCTGACTTTC. Encoded protein: CASSLPGGAGANVLTF.

The chain recombines TRBV4-1 with TRBJ1-2; 9 positions agree with TRBD1. The V gene end was trimmed by 1 base and the J gene end by 6 bases; junction bases not matched to a gene: 0. The CDR3 is 13 residues long. CDR1 is MGHRA and CDR2 is YSYEKL in the germline V gene. This chain's CDR3 is CASSQGTGDGYTF. The CDR3 bases are TGCGCCAGCAGCCAAGGGACAGGGGATGGCTACACCTTC.

The J gene is TRBJ1-2, the V gene TRBV19, with D perhaps matching TRBD1 (6 bases). The CDR3 is 14 residues long. Per germline, CDR1 LNHDA and CDR2 SQIVND (reference sequence). The germline V and J ends were trimmed by 8 bases and 3 bases, with 16 bases remaining between them. As DNA, the CDR3 is TGTGCCAGTGACACAGGGAGAGCAGACTATGGCTACACCTTC. Residues: CASDTGRADYGYTF. Full variable domain (outside the CDR3, taken from reference TRBV19 and TRBJ1-2): DGGITQSPKYLFRKEGQNVTLSCEQNLNHDAMYWYRQDPGQGLRLIYYSQIVNDFQKGDIAEGYSVSREKKESFPLTVTSAQKNPTAFYLCASDTGRADYGYTFGSGTRLTVV.

The CDR3 DNA is TGCGCCAGCAGCCAAGGGACAGGGGCCTCCTACGAGCAGTACTTC. It specifies CASSQGTGASYEQYF. This chain links TRBV4-3 with TRBJ2-7; 9 bases are a match to TRBD1. The CDR3 spans 15 residues. The germline V gene has CDR1 LGHNA and CDR2 YSLEER. The V gene end was trimmed by 1 base and the J gene end by 0 bases; junction bases not matched to a gene: 1.

The V and J genes are TRBV24-1 and TRBJ2-5, with 10 bases lining up with TRBD1. This CDR3 region has 15 residues. The V segment lost 3 bases and the J segment 7 bases; nucleotides outside the gene matches: 7. CDR1 is KGHDR and CDR2 is SFDVKD in the germline V gene. Here the CDR3 DNA reads TGTGCCACCAGTGATAGGGACAGGGGCCCGGGGACCCAGTACTTC. This gives the protein CATSDRDRGPGTQYF.

This clone is a singleton in its sample. The chain employs TRBV7-2 and TRBJ2-7, with a tentative D call TRBD2 (6 bases). The CDR3 runs 15 residues. Per germline, CDR1 SGHTA and CDR2 FQGNSA. V shed 7 bases and J shed 1 base, with 17 bases lying between them. CDR3 sequence reads: CASTPRDATSYEQYF. The CDR3 coding sequence is TGTGCCAGCACGCCGCGGGACGCCACTTCCTACGAGCAGTACTTC. The full variable domain, with the rest looked up from reference TRBV7-2 and TRBJ2-7, is GAGVSQSPSNKVTEKGKDVELRCDPISGHTALYWYRQSLGQGLEFLIYFQGNSAPDKSGLPSDRFSAERTGGSVSTLTIQRTQQEDSAVYLCASTPRDATSYEQYFGPGTRLTVT.

The J gene is TRBJ2-3, the V gene TRBV27; D might be TRBD1 (5 bases). The V gene lost 6 bases and the J gene lost 0 bases, with 19 bases spanning the gap. CDR1 and CDR2 (germline): MNHEY, SMNVEV (reference sequence). The length of the CDR3 is 17 residues. This CDR3 reads CASSDRPGYASTDTQYF. The CDR3 DNA reads TGTGCCAGCAGCGACAGACCCGGATACGCCAGCACAGATACGCAGTATTTT.

In this sample, this clone turned up a few times. This chain joins TRBV6-5 and TRBJ2-7; 8 bases agree with TRBD1. V lost 7 bases and J lost 0; bases outside the gene matches: 5. Germline CDR1 is MNHEY and CDR2 is SVGAGI. The CDR3 length is 14 residues. The CDR3 sequence is CASNLDRGSYEQYF. The CDR3 DNA is TGTGCCAGCAATCTCGACAGGGGCTCCTACGAGCAGTACTTC.

The chain links TRBV28 to TRBJ1-4; 7 nucleotides agree with TRBD1. The length of the CDR3 is 13 residues. The germline V gene has CDR1 MDHEN and CDR2 SYDVKM. Losses at the gene ends were 7 bases for V and 5 bases for J; bases not matched to a gene: 4. CDR3: CASIQQGNEKLFF. CDR3 coding DNA: TGTGCCAGCATACAACAGGGGAATGAAAAACTGTTTTTT. Based on the CDR3 plus reference TRBV28 and TRBJ1-4, the full variable domain is DVKVTQSSRYLVKRTGEKVFLECVQDMDHENMFWYRQDPGLGLRLIYFSYDVKMKEKGDIPEGYSVSREKKERFSLILESASTNQTSMYLCASIQQGNEKLFFGSGTQLSVL.

This chain links TRBV5-1 with TRBJ2-1, with TRBD2 identical over 14 bases. CDR1 SGHRS and CDR2 YFSETQ come from the germline V gene. This CDR3 comprises 18 residues. After removal of 2 bases from V and 2 bases from J, the junction contained 6 bases not matched to a gene. The CDR3: CASSFGLAGGGAYNEQFF. The CDR3, as DNA: TGCGCCAGCAGCTTCGGACTAGCGGGAGGTGGGGCCTACAATGAGCAGTTCTTC. Variable domain in full (rest from reference TRBV5-1 and TRBJ2-1): KAGVTQTPRYLIKTRGQQVTLSCSPISGHRSVSWYQQTPGQGLQFLFEYFSETQRNKGNFPGRFSGRQFSNSRSEMNVSTLELGDSALYLCASSFGLAGGGAYNEQFFGPGTRLTVL.

The J gene is TRBJ2-7, the V gene TRBV11-3; the match to TRBD2 covers 9 bases. V shed 3 bases, J shed 5 bases, and the junction held 11 bases outside the gene matches. The CDR3 is made up of 16 amino acids. The V gene's germline CDR1 is SGHNT and CDR2 YENEEA. CDR3 loop: CASSFHTGGLANEQYF. In nucleotides, the CDR3 is TGTGCCAGCAGCTTTCATACCGGGGGACTAGCAAACGAGCAGTACTTC.

A word on this clone: Sequence at one end of the junction differs from germline and may be a read error. The rearrangement links TRBV6-7 to TRBJ2-7; the match to TRBD2 covers 16 bases. TRBV6-7 is treated as an ORF (open reading frame) with a function not yet certain. This CDR3 comprises 16 residues. The CDR3 here is CASSPPPGTSGRALHF. Here the CDR3 DNA reads TGTGCCAGCAGTCCCCCCCCCGGGACTAGCGGGAGGGCCCTCCACTTC.

The chain has TRBV15 and TRBJ2-7, with 8 bases aligning to TRBD1. Trimming at V came to 5 bases and at J to 0 bases, leaving 3 bases not matched to a gene. From germline, CDR1 is LNHNV and CDR2 YYDKDF (reference sequence). This CDR3 is built from 14 residues. The CDR3 sequence: CATSGDRYSYEQYF. In DNA, the CDR3 is TGTGCCACCAGCGGGGACAGGTACTCCTACGAGCAGTACTTC.

V gene TRBV20-1 combines with J gene TRBJ1-5; no firm D call. The CDR3 extends over 11 amino acids. Trimming left V 7 bases short and J 7 bases short, with 11 bases between. The V gene's germline CDR1 is DFQATT and CDR2 SNEGSKA (reference sequence). The CDR3 sequence is CSGLPGQPQHF. CDR3 coding DNA: TGCAGTGGCCTCCCAGGACAGCCCCAGCATTTT.

This clone was seen once. V and J are TRBV5-1 and TRBJ1-1; D possibly corresponds to TRBD1 (6 bases). Trimming shortened V by 8 bases and J by 7 bases, and 21 bases separated the two germline ends. In germline, CDR1 is SGHRS, CDR2 YFSETQ. This CDR3 is built from 14 residues. The CDR3 region is CASVPGAGVGEAFF. The CDR3 DNA reads as TGCGCCAGTGTACCCGGGGCAGGGGTCGGTGAAGCTTTCTTT.

The chain links TRBV11-1 to TRBJ2-7; TRBD1 agrees at 9 bases. Trimming cost V 4 bases and J 0 bases; bases outside gene matches: 7. Germline V lookup: CDR1 SGHAT, CDR2 FQDESV (reference sequence). The CDR3 runs to 16 residues. DNA of the CDR3: TGTGCCAGCAGCTCAGCCGGGACAGGGAACTCCTACGAGCAGTACTTC. Translation gives CASSSAGTGNSYEQYF.

The gene calls are TRBV2 and TRBJ1-6; TRBD1 agrees at 9 bases. Germline CDR1 and CDR2: SNHLY and FYNNEI. The CDR3 contains 13 residues. Trimming at V came to 7 bases and at J to 6 bases, leaving 1 base not matched to a gene. The chain's CDR3 is CASMDRGNSPLHF. CDR3 in DNA: TGTGCCAGCATGGACAGGGGTAATTCACCCCTCCACTTT.

In its sample, this clone was seen a few times. The chain links TRBV3-1 (or the pseudogene TRBV3-2) to TRBJ2-2; D is uncertain. V was clipped by 4 bases and J by 4 bases, with 7 bases between them. Germline V gene data show CDR1 as LGHDT and CDR2 as YNNKEL (reference sequence). The CDR3 contains 13 residues. CDR3: CASSPGGTGELFF. The CDR3 DNA reads as TGTGCCAGCAGCCCCGGTGGCACCGGGGAGCTGTTTTTT.

This clone was detected only a few times. The chain combines TRBV28 with TRBJ2-6; the D gene is possibly TRBD2 (7 bases). V lost 6 bases, J lost 4 bases, and 13 bases lay in between. Germline V gene lookup returns CDR1 MDHEN and CDR2 SYDVKM. This CDR3 is 15 amino acids long. The CDR3 reads CASSGRGLGANVLTF. In nucleotides, the CDR3 is TGTGCCAGCAGCGGGCGGGGGCTCGGGGCCAACGTCCTGACTTTC. Using reference TRBV28 and TRBJ2-6 for the parts outside the CDR3, the full variable domain is DVKVTQSSRYLVKRTGEKVFLECVQDMDHENMFWYRQDPGLGLRLIYFSYDVKMKEKGDIPEGYSVSREKKERFSLILESASTNQTSMYLCASSGRGLGANVLTFGAGSRLTVL.

V is TRBV19 and J is TRBJ2-1; 10 positions agree with TRBD1. Per the germline V gene, CDR1 is LNHDA and CDR2 is SQIVND (reference sequence). V was pared by 8 bases and J by 7 bases, with 11 bases of the junction left unmatched. The CDR3 loop spans 15 amino acids. CDR3 amino acids: CASLGPGQGWNEQFF. The CDR3 region has the DNA TGTGCCAGTCTCGGACCGGGACAGGGGTGGAATGAGCAGTTCTTC.